Below are 32 T cell receptor beta chains sequenced from a single sample in a study of T cell repertoires in cytomegalovirus infection. Each CDR3 protein gets one entry after TCRdb re-called the reads with MiXCR. This table has about 900,000 distinct CDR3 sequences, around 32% appearing once. Which antigens these TCRs recognize remains unknown. The starting material was cultured CD8+ T cells from PBMCs, obtained from culture after CMV antigen stimulation. Every receptor here comes from a human donor in good health (CMV status not recorded). Some clones in this sample may be carry-over from other donors' samples.

The J gene is TRBJ2-2, the V gene TRBV27, with TRBD2 matching over 8 bases. The CDR3 spans 15 residues. Germline V gives CDR1 MNHEY, CDR2 SMNVEV (reference sequence). Trimming removed 3 bases from V and 5 bases from J; junction bases left unmatched: 5. The CDR3 DNA sequence: TGTGCCAGCAGTTTTTACGGGGGGGGAACCGGGGAGCTGTTTTTT. Amino acids: CASSFYGGGTGELFF.

This chain joins TRBV4-1 and TRBJ2-5; D not resolved. The CDR3 is 13 residues long. The germline gives CDR1 MGHRA, CDR2 YSYEKL. V was clipped by 1 base and J by 5 bases, with 8 bases between them. The CDR3 DNA reads as TGCGCCAGCAGCCAAGGGAGCCCGGAGACCCAGTACTTC. Its translation is CASSQGSPETQYF.

The chain couples TRBV5-5 to TRBJ1-1; 12 bases map to TRBD1. The CDR3 sequence is 16 residues long. Germline CDR1 reads SGHKS; CDR2 reads YYEKEE (reference sequence). With V trimmed by 2 bases and J by 1 base, 3 bases remained unmatched. DNA for the CDR3: TGTGCCAGCAGCTTACCGGGACAGGGGGCGAACACTGAAGCTTTCTTT. Its translation: CASSLPGQGANTEAFF.

This clonotype occurred many times. V usage is TRBV7-2 and J usage is TRBJ2-3; the match to TRBD1 covers 10 bases. The V segment lost 3 bases and the J segment 1 base; nucleotides outside the gene matches: 4. This CDR3 comprises 16 residues. Germline CDR1 reads SGHTA; CDR2 reads FQGNSA. The CDR3 DNA sequence: TGTGCCAGCAGCTTCGACAGGGGGCCGGGCACAGATACGCAGTATTTT. Protein product: CASSFDRGPGTDTQYF.

Points on this clonotype: One end of the junction fails to match germline, which may point to a read error. The chain is built from TRBV27 and TRBJ1-1; no clear D. The CDR3 runs to 13 residues. Germline-derived CDR1 and CDR2 are MNHEY and SMNVEV (reference sequence). The CDR3 sequence is CVSSRGRDTEAFF. CDR3 bases: TGTGTCAGCAGCCGAGGACGGGACACTGAAGCTTTCTTT.

This clonotype was recorded many times. A much larger clonotype is one base distant, so this may be a read error. The V gene is TRBV9, the J gene TRBJ2-2, with no clear D. The CDR3 has 12 amino acids. CDR1 SGDLS and CDR2 YYNGEE come from the germline V gene. V was clipped by 2 bases and J by 1 base, with 0 bases between them. CDR3 sequence reads: CASSVNTGELFF. The CDR3 bases are TGTGCCAGCAGCGTGAACACCGGGGAGCTGTTTTTT. Using reference TRBV9 and TRBJ2-2 for the parts outside the CDR3, the full variable domain is DSGVTQTPKHLITATGQRVTLRCSPRSGDLSVYWYQQSLDQGLQFLIQYYNGEERAKGNILERFSAQQFPDLHSELNLSSLELGDSALYFCASSVNTGELFFGEGSRLTVL.

This clonotype has just a few counts. V gene TRBV4-1 combines with J gene TRBJ2-4; no clear D. The CDR3 is made up of 17 amino acids. V dropped 3 bases and J dropped 0 bases, with 15 bases sitting between them. Germline lookup yields CDR1 MGHRA and CDR2 YSYEKL. CDR3: CASSQSSPALAKNIQYF. The CDR3 DNA follows: TGCGCCAGCAGCCAGAGCTCTCCCGCACTAGCCAAAAACATTCAGTACTTC.

The chain combines TRBV27 with TRBJ2-3; perhaps TRBD2 as D (5 bases). Germline V lookup: CDR1 MNHEY, CDR2 SMNVEV (reference sequence). The CDR3 loop spans 16 amino acids. Trimming removed 1 base at V and 1 base at J, with 12 bases between. The CDR3 coding sequence is TGTGCCAGCAGTTTATACGACTACCCAGGCACAGATACGCAGTATTTT. It is translated as CASSLYDYPGTDTQYF.

The chain combines TRBV9 with TRBJ2-6; D is uncertain. The germline V gene has CDR1 SGDLS and CDR2 YYNGEE. V dropped 0 bases and J dropped 4 bases, with 8 bases sitting between them. The CDR3 loop spans 15 amino acids. CDR3 in DNA: TGTGCCAGCAGCGTAGCTTCGGCAGGGGCCAACGTCCTGACTTTC. Protein sequence: CASSVASAGANVLTF.

The V gene is TRBV5-8, the J gene TRBJ2-1; 9 bases align to TRBD1. The junction had 8 bases not matched to a gene; V was cut back by 3 bases and J by 7 bases. Germline lookup yields CDR1 SGHTS and CDR2 YDEGEE. There are 15 residues in the CDR3. The CDR3 region has the DNA TGTGCCAGCAGCTCTTCACAGGGGGCTACGAATGAGCAGTTCTTC. Protein product: CASSSSQGATNEQFF.

This clonotype appeared once. The rearrangement links TRBV24-1 to TRBJ2-1; D not certain. CDR1 KGHDR and CDR2 SFDVKD come from the germline V gene. The ends were cut back, 4 bases at V and 0 bases at J, with 6 bases in the middle. The CDR3 length is 14 residues. CDR3: CATSDADSYNEQFF. The CDR3 bases are TGTGCCACCAGTGACGCGGACTCCTACAATGAGCAGTTCTTC.

The genes are TRBV9 and TRBJ2-7, with 9 nucleotides matching TRBD1. The germline gives CDR1 SGDLS, CDR2 YYNGEE. The length of the CDR3 is 15 residues. Unmatched junction bases numbered 3, after V lost 0 bases and J lost 2 bases. The CDR3 reads CASSVGGQGAYEQYF. In DNA form, the CDR3 reads TGTGCCAGCAGCGTAGGGGGACAGGGAGCCTACGAGCAGTACTTC.

This chain connects TRBV7-2 to TRBJ2-7; TRBD1 agrees at 10 bases. This CDR3 has 15 residues. The germline V gene encodes CDR1 SGHTA and CDR2 FQGNSA. The J segment lost 4 bases and the V segment lost 5 bases, leaving 8 bases of the junction unmatched. Written as DNA, the CDR3 is TGTGCCAGCAGCCAACCGGGACAGGGGTATTACGAGCAGTACTTC. It is translated as CASSQPGQGYYEQYF.

This clonotype has only one observation. This sequence joins TRBV11-1 and TRBJ2-1, with 9 bases aligning to TRBD1. Per germline, CDR1 SGHAT and CDR2 FQDESV (reference sequence). This CDR3 spans 17 amino acids. With 4 bases clipped from V and 3 bases from J, the junction kept 10 bases outside the gene matches. The CDR3 sequence: CASSSSVWDRVYNEQFF. In nucleotides, the CDR3 is TGTGCCAGCAGCTCTAGTGTCTGGGACAGGGTCTACAATGAGCAGTTCTTC.

The V gene is TRBV20-1, the J gene TRBJ2-3, with TRBD2 matching 13 bases. The CDR3 runs to 17 residues. V dropped 6 bases and J dropped 3; count of bases not matched to a gene: 12. Germline V gene data show CDR1 as DFQATT and CDR2 as SNEGSKA (reference sequence). The CDR3 reads CSALGLAGVAMTDTQYF. CDR3 sequence (DNA): TGCAGTGCCCTCGGACTAGCGGGGGTGGCCATGACAGATACGCAGTATTTT.

The rearrangement links TRBV25-1 to TRBJ2-7, with D possibly TRBD2 on 5 matching bases. The germline V gene encodes CDR1 MGHDK and CDR2 SYGVNS. V lost 8 bases to trimming and J lost 5 bases, with 10 bases between them. This CDR3 is built from 11 residues. The CDR3 bases are TGTGCCAGCGGGGAGTTCAACGAGCAGTACGTC. This sequence encodes CASGEFNEQYV.

The gene calls are TRBV27 and TRBJ1-5, with D possibly TRBD1 on 5 matching bases. Germline V gene lookup returns CDR1 MNHEY and CDR2 SMNVEV (reference sequence). Between the trimmed V and J ends, which lost 5 bases and 6 bases, there was a span of 11 bases. This CDR3 comprises 13 residues. CDR3 DNA: TGTGCCAGCAGTCCAGGGTTGAGTCAGCCCCAGCATTTT. Translated, it gives CASSPGLSQPQHF.

V and J are TRBV6-5 and TRBJ2-5; D possibly corresponds to TRBD1 (5 bases). The V gene's germline CDR1 is MNHEY and CDR2 SVGAGI. This CDR3 contains 13 residues. Deletions cut 6 bases from V and 5 bases from J, with 13 bases between. This chain's CDR3 is CASSPMGRETQYF. The CDR3 DNA is TGTGCCAGCAGCCCGATGGGGCGGGAGACCCAGTACTTC.

A few counts support this clonotype. The CDR3 bases are TGCAGTGCTAGGCCGTTGGGGGACACTGAAGCTTTCTTT. Translated, it gives CSARPLGDTEAFF. V gene TRBV20-1 combines with J gene TRBJ1-1; D is possibly TRBD1 (5 bases). With 3 bases removed from V and 3 bases from J, the gap between germline ends came to 11 bases. The CDR3 has 13 amino acids. Germline V gene lookup returns CDR1 DFQATT and CDR2 SNEGSKA (reference sequence).

V gene TRBV27 combines with J gene TRBJ1-5; no definite D call. Germline V gene lookup returns CDR1 MNHEY and CDR2 SMNVEV (reference sequence). Trimming took 8 bases from V and 8 from J, leaving 13 bases between them. This CDR3 has 12 amino acids. This chain's CDR3 is CASSTMREPQHF. Here the CDR3 DNA reads TGTGCCAGCTCTACTATGAGGGAGCCCCAGCATTTT.

This clonotype was seen only a few times. The chain couples TRBV9 to TRBJ1-1, with a tentative D call TRBD1 (5 bases). The CDR3 is 16 amino acids. Germline CDR1 SGDLS, CDR2 YYNGEE. V was cut by 2 bases and J by 4 bases, with 18 bases left in between. The CDR3, as DNA: TGTGCCAGCAGCGTGAACGGGGCTCCACGGGGCACTGAAGCTTTCTTT. The encoded protein is CASSVNGAPRGTEAFF.

The rearrangement uses TRBV2 and TRBJ2-1; D is uncertain. Between the trimmed V and J ends, which lost 3 bases and 0 bases, there was a span of 9 bases. Germline V gives CDR1 SNHLY, CDR2 FYNNEI. The CDR3 is made up of 15 amino acids. Here the CDR3 reads CASSEATGSYNEQFF. CDR3 DNA sequence: TGTGCCAGCAGTGAGGCAACTGGCTCCTACAATGAGCAGTTCTTC.

This clonotype was seen more than once but under ten times. The chain has TRBV28 and TRBJ1-5, with D tentatively TRBD1 (6 bases). The CDR3 has 14 amino acids. Per germline, CDR1 MDHEN and CDR2 SYDVKM. V lost 6 bases and J lost 3, with 12 bases in between. The CDR3 sequence is CASSPGHYNQPQHF. For the CDR3, the DNA is TGTGCCAGCAGCCCGGGACACTACAATCAGCCCCAGCATTTT.

This clonotype was detected only a few times. V usage is TRBV10-3 and J usage is TRBJ1-1, with D uncertain. CDR3 length: 15 amino acids. With 3 bases removed from V and 0 bases from J, the gap between germline ends came to 11 bases. The germline gives CDR1 ENHRY, CDR2 SYGVKD. CDR3 amino acids: CAISDPVGMNTEAFF. The DNA of the CDR3 is TGTGCCATCAGTGACCCCGTGGGGATGAACACTGAAGCTTTCTTT.

This chain uses TRBV19 with TRBJ2-1; no firm D call. The V end was cut by 7 bases, the J end by 5 bases, with 6 bases between. The germline V gene has CDR1 LNHDA and CDR2 SQIVND (reference sequence). CDR3 size: 11 residues. The CDR3 loop is CASTSHNEQFF. CDR3 DNA sequence: TGTGCCAGTACCTCACACAATGAGCAGTTCTTC.

The chain employs TRBV7-6 and TRBJ2-2; D is unresolved. The ends were cut back, 3 bases at V and 5 bases at J, with 10 bases in the middle. Germline CDR1 SGHVS, CDR2 FNYEAQ. The CDR3 extends over 14 amino acids. CDR3 bases: TGTGCCAGCAGCTTCGGTGATGGGACCGGGGAGCTGTTTTTT. Amino acid sequence: CASSFGDGTGELFF.

The CDR3 DNA sequence: TGTGCCAGCAGCAACCCCGGGACAGGGGGGCCAGATACGCAGTATTTT. Translated: CASSNPGTGGPDTQYF. The V gene is TRBV9, the J gene TRBJ2-3; 11 nucleotides line up with TRBD1. The germline CDR1 and CDR2 sequences are SGDLS and YYNGEE. V shed 4 bases and J 4 bases; nucleotides not matched to a gene: 8. The CDR3 loop spans 16 amino acids.

The chain recombines TRBV12-3 or TRBV12-4 with TRBJ2-5, with 7 positions matching TRBD1. J gave up 1 base and V 1 base, and 3 bases lay outside the gene matches. The CDR3 runs to 15 residues. The CDR3 loop is CASSLEGGSQETQYF. The CDR3 DNA follows: TGTGCCAGCAGTTTAGAAGGGGGCTCCCAAGAGACCCAGTACTTC.

This clonotype was observed at least ten times. This rearrangement joins TRBV7-9 to TRBJ2-1; D remains ambiguous. Germline CDR1 is SEHNR and CDR2 is FQNEAQ (reference sequence). The CDR3 is 16 residues long. Trimming removed 5 bases at V and 1 base at J, with 15 bases between. Here the CDR3 DNA reads TGTGCCAGCAGCCGATCGGACGGCGCTTCCTACAATGAGCAGTTCTTC. Translated, it gives CASSRSDGASYNEQFF.

The chain uses TRBV12-3 or TRBV12-4 and TRBJ1-2; possibly TRBD1 for D (6 bases). This CDR3 has 13 amino acids. Trimming cost V 8 bases and J 5 bases, with 15 bases left between them. CDR3 in amino acids: CASGTGGLYGYTF. The CDR3 DNA follows: TGTGCCAGCGGAACGGGGGGCTTATATGGCTACACCTTC.

The chain links TRBV7-9 to TRBJ2-7, with 7 bases that match TRBD1. The CDR3 consists of 14 residues. V was clipped by 5 bases and J by 6 bases; unmatched bases: 10. Per germline, CDR1 SEHNR and CDR2 FQNEAQ (reference sequence). The CDR3 reads CASSPRQGRLEQYF. CDR3 bases: TGTGCCAGCAGCCCCAGACAGGGACGCCTCGAGCAGTACTTC. The full variable domain, its missing parts supplied by reference TRBV7-9 and TRBJ2-7, is DTGVSQNPRHKITKRGQNVTFRCDPISEHNRLYWYRQTLGQGPEFLTYFQNEAQLEKSRLLSDRFSAERPKGSFSTLEIQRTEQGDSAMYLCASSPRQGRLEQYFGPGTRLTVT.

There are many counts of this clonotype. The V call is TRBV7-2, the J call TRBJ1-6; no clear D gene. Deletions cut 5 bases from V and 0 bases from J, with 11 bases between. This CDR3 is 16 amino acids long. CDR1 SGHTA and CDR2 FQGNSA come from the germline V gene. This CDR3 is CASSPRTSSYNSPLHF. As DNA, the CDR3 is TGTGCCAGCAGCCCCCGAACGAGCTCCTATAATTCACCCCTCCACTTT.